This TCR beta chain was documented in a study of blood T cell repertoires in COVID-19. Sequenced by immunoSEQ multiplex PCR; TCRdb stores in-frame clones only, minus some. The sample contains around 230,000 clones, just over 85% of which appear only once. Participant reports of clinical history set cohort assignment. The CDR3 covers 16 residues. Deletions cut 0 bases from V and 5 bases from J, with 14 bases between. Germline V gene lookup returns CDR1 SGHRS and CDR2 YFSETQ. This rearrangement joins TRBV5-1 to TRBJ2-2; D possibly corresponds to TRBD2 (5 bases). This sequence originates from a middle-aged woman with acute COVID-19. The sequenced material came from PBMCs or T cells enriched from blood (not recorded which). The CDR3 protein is CASSLDGVSPTGELFF. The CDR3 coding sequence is TGCGCCAGCAGCTTGGACGGGGTCTCCCCGACCGGGGAGCTGTTTTTT. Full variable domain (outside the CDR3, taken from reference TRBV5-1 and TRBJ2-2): KAGVTQTPRYLIKTRGQQVTLSCSPISGHRSVSWYQQTPGQGLQFLFEYFSETQRNKGNFPGRFSGRQFSNSRSEMNVSTLELGDSALYLCASSLDGVSPTGELFFGEGSRLTVL.